The T cell receptor (beta chain) described here comes from a study of shared clonotypes between healthy human individuals. The assay ran at deep level. As handled by the study authors: Junction-only sequences without quality scores came from ImmunoSEQ, so filtering differed. The method was immunoSEQ multiplex PCR; TCRdb's version includes in-frame clones alone and lacks a portion of them. From that table come the V and J calls and clone size; the DNA was used to work out D and trimming. The sample carries about 2.1 million clones, about 94% recorded once. This clone came up once. The naive CD8 fraction comprised CD45RO-negative cells positively selected for CCR7 and excluded terminally differentiated effector memory CD45RA+ cells. The CDR3 consists of 16 residues. CDR1 is SGHTA, CDR2 FQGTGA, per germline. With V trimmed by 1 base and J by 5 bases, 4 bases remained unmatched.

This sequence was found in a man between 18 and 29 years old in good health. Some clones in this sample may be carry-over from other donors' samples. The J gene is TRBJ2-1, the V gene TRBV7-3; 11 bases align to TRBD2. The sequenced material came from naive CD8+ T cells from PBMCs. This chain's CDR3 is CASSLRGLAANNEQFF. DNA for the CDR3: TGTGCCAGCAGCTTAAGGGGACTAGCGGCCAACAATGAGCAGTTCTTC.